The text below deals with one TCR beta chain. Germline V CDR1 and CDR2: KGHSH, LQKENI. There are 15 residues in the CDR3. V lost 1 base, J lost 5 bases, and 3 bases stayed unmatched. Method: immunoSEQ multiplex PCR; TCRdb's copy keeps in-frame clones and lacks some. The sample contains about 120,000 clones, about 90% of which appear only once. This sample was taken from a study of T cell responses to AZD1222 COVID-19 vaccine. The sample in question was peripheral blood, obtained on day 0 of AZD1222 vaccination. The chain is built from TRBV18 and TRBJ2-1, with 9 bases identical to TRBD2. This TCR was sampled from an adult in good health. The CDR3 sequence is CASSPLAGAHNEQFF. CDR3 nucleotides: TGTGCCAGCTCACCACTAGCGGGAGCGCACAATGAGCAGTTCTTC.